The T cell receptor (beta chain) under discussion was sequenced for a study of technical replicates of blood from several donors. TCRdb keeps only in-frame clones here, not all; method: immunoSEQ multiplex PCR. Of over 85,000 clones in the sample, approximately 94% were seen once. This CDR3 is 12 amino acids long. The V gene's germline CDR1 is LNHDA and CDR2 SQIVND (reference sequence). V was trimmed by 9 bases and J by 3 bases, leaving 12 bases between them. This TCR derives from a human donor in good health. The V and J genes are TRBV19 and TRBJ2-7, with a weak D call TRBD1 (6 bases). The sample was T cells isolated from PBMCs. CDR3 coding DNA: TGTGCCAGCAAGGACAGTTTCTACGAGCAGTACTTC. Its protein is CASKDSFYEQYF.